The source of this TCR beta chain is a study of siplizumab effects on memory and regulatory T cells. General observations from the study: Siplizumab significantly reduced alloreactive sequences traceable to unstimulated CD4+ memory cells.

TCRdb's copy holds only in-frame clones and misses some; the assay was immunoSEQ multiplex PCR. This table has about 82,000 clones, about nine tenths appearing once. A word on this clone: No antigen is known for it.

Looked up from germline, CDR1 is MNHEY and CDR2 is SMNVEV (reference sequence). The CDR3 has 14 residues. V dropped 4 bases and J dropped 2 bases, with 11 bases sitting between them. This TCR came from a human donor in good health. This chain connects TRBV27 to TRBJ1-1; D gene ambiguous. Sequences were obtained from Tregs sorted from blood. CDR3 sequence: CASSSTDLNTEAFF. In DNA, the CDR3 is TGTGCCAGCAGTTCTACAGATCTTAACACTGAAGCTTTCTTT.